The source of this TCR beta chain is a study of CDR3 diversity in severe acne. MiXCR, applied by TCRdb to the PCR reads, yields one record per CDR3 protein. The sample records more than 70,000 distinct CDR3 sequences, less than 65% being singletons. V was shortened by 3 bases and J by 8 bases, with 11 bases between the two germline ends. This CDR3 spans 14 amino acids. The receptor's source is a male donor with severe acne vulgaris. This chain connects TRBV12-3 or TRBV12-4 to TRBJ1-6; no firm D call. The sample taken for sequencing was blood. The CDR3, as DNA: TGTGCCAGCAGTTTCGAAGGTTTAGATTCACCCCTCCACTTT. This codes for CASSFEGLDSPLHF.